These T cell receptor beta chains were read from a single sample in a study of cytomegalovirus exposure and HLA in healthy donors. Generated by immunoSEQ multiplex PCR, the TCRdb table keeps only in-frame clones and is missing some. The sample yields roughly 200,000 clones, about 9.4% seen once. Sequencing was performed on PBMCs. Receptors originate from a woman aged 30 to 39 in good health and CMV-seropositive. CDR3s include the opening cysteine and the closing phenylalanine or tryptophan. The D gene is left open where the match is weak. Some rows mark clone size as missing; the rest say once, few, many or name a class of expanded clone.

cdr3_nt: TGTGCCAGCATGGTTACCCGGGGGTTCTTC; cdr3_aa: CASMVTRGFF; clone_size: few; d_call: .; j_call: TRBJ2-1; v_call: TRBV2
cdr3_nt: TGTGCCAGCAGTGAAGATGGGGGCTTCTCTGGAAACACCATATATTTT; cdr3_aa: CASSEDGGFSGNTIYF; clone_size: few; d_call: .; j_call: TRBJ1-3; v_call: TRBV2
cdr3_nt: TGTGCCAGCAGTTATCAGGGACAGGGGCTCGTCGAGCAGTACTTC; cdr3_aa: CASSYQGQGLVEQYF; clone_size: few; d_call: TRBD1; j_call: TRBJ2-7; v_call: TRBV6-6
cdr3_nt: TGCGCCAGCAGCTTCGGACAGGGTATCTACGAGCAGTACTTC; cdr3_aa: CASSFGQGIYEQYF; clone_size: .; d_call: TRBD1; j_call: TRBJ2-7; v_call: TRBV5-1
cdr3_nt: TGCACCAGCAGCCAAGAAACGGGGTCCTACAATGAGCAGCTCTTC; cdr3_aa: CTSSQETGSYNEQLF; clone_size: .; d_call: .; j_call: TRBJ2-1; v_call: TRBV1
cdr3_nt: TGTGCCAGCTCATTGGGACAGGGGCGAGAGACCCAGTACTTC; cdr3_aa: CASSLGQGRETQYF; clone_size: .; d_call: TRBD1; j_call: TRBJ2-5; v_call: TRBV18
cdr3_nt: TGTGCCAGCAGCTTGTACCAAAGGGGGCGCTACGAGCAGTACTTC; cdr3_aa: CASSLYQRGRYEQYF; clone_size: .; d_call: TRBD1; j_call: TRBJ2-7; v_call: TRBV5-6
cdr3_nt: TGTGCCATCAGGGGACAGGGGAATCAGCCCCAGCATTTT; cdr3_aa: CAIRGQGNQPQHF; clone_size: few; d_call: TRBD1; j_call: TRBJ1-5; v_call: TRBV10-3
cdr3_nt: TGTGCCAGCAGCCCCCATCCGGGGGGTCGGAACGAGCAGTACTTC; cdr3_aa: CASSPHPGGRNEQYF; clone_size: .; d_call: TRBD2; j_call: TRBJ2-7; v_call: TRBV9
cdr3_nt: TGTGCCAGCAGCTTATCGGGGAGCCAGCCCCAGCATTTT; cdr3_aa: CASSLSGSQPQHF; clone_size: .; d_call: .; j_call: TRBJ1-5; v_call: TRBV11-2
cdr3_nt: TGTGCCAGCCCCAGGGGGAGATCGGGCGGGACAGGGTCGAATGGCTACACCTTC; cdr3_aa: CASPRGRSGGTGSNGYTF; clone_size: few; d_call: TRBD1; j_call: TRBJ1-2; v_call: TRBV2
cdr3_nt: TGCAGCGTTGAGGAGGCCGGCCGAGAGACCCAGTACTTC; cdr3_aa: CSVEEAGRETQYF; clone_size: few; d_call: .; j_call: TRBJ2-5; v_call: TRBV29-1
cdr3_nt: TGTGCCAGCAGCTATGAGAGGGGGCCCAGCTCTGGAAACACCATATATTTT; cdr3_aa: CASSYERGPSSGNTIYF; clone_size: few; d_call: TRBD1; j_call: TRBJ1-3; v_call: TRBV5-6
cdr3_nt: TGTGCCAGTAGTATGATAGCGGGATCGCGCGATGAGCAGTTCTTC; cdr3_aa: CASSMIAGSRDEQFF; clone_size: few; d_call: TRBD2; j_call: TRBJ2-1; v_call: TRBV19
cdr3_nt: TGCGCCAGCAGCTTAGGAGTGAGGTACGAGCAGTACTTC; cdr3_aa: CASSLGVRYEQYF; clone_size: .; d_call: .; j_call: TRBJ2-7; v_call: TRBV5-1
cdr3_nt: TGCGCCAGCAGCTTGGACCGAGGAGCTCAGCCCCAGCATTTT; cdr3_aa: CASSLDRGAQPQHF; clone_size: few; d_call: .; j_call: TRBJ1-5; v_call: TRBV5-1
cdr3_nt: TGTGCCAGCAGCTTAGGTCGAGGGAACGAGCAGTACTTC; cdr3_aa: CASSLGRGNEQYF; clone_size: few; d_call: .; j_call: TRBJ2-7; v_call: TRBV7-9
cdr3_nt: TGTGCCAGCAGTGCACAGGGTACACCCTATGGCTACACCTTC; cdr3_aa: CASSAQGTPYGYTF; clone_size: .; d_call: .; j_call: TRBJ1-2; v_call: TRBV27
cdr3_nt: TGTGCCAGCAGCTTGTCCCTACAGGGGATCCTTTATGGCTACACCTTC; cdr3_aa: CASSLSLQGILYGYTF; clone_size: once; d_call: TRBD1; j_call: TRBJ1-2; v_call: TRBV7-2
cdr3_nt: TGTGCCAGCAGTTCCTCACAGGGAAGTTCCTACAATGAGCAGTTCTTC; cdr3_aa: CASSSSQGSSYNEQFF; clone_size: few; d_call: .; j_call: TRBJ2-1; v_call: TRBV27
cdr3_nt: TGTGCCAGCGGCCCAAGGGGCAGAACGTACACAGATACGCAGTATTTT; cdr3_aa: CASGPRGRTYTDTQYF; clone_size: many; d_call: .; j_call: TRBJ2-3; v_call: TRBV14
cdr3_nt: TGTGCCAGCAGCTTAGCTGGAAAGAAGGGGGCAACTAATGAAAAACTGTTTTTT; cdr3_aa: CASSLAGKKGATNEKLFF; clone_size: .; d_call: .; j_call: TRBJ1-4; v_call: TRBV7-8
cdr3_nt: TGTGCCAGCAGCTTGACTAGTGGGACAGGGAATGGCTACACCTTC; cdr3_aa: CASSLTSGTGNGYTF; clone_size: .; d_call: TRBD1; j_call: TRBJ1-2; v_call: TRBV11-2
cdr3_nt: TGCGCCAGCAGCTTATTAGCGGGAGGTTACAATGAGCAGTTCTTC; cdr3_aa: CASSLLAGGYNEQFF; clone_size: .; d_call: TRBD2; j_call: TRBJ2-1; v_call: TRBV5-1
cdr3_nt: TGCAGCGTTGAGCGGGTCGAGCAGTACTTC; cdr3_aa: CSVERVEQYF; clone_size: .; d_call: .; j_call: TRBJ2-7; v_call: TRBV29-1
cdr3_nt: TGTGCCAGCAGCTTGGGGGCCGTCAGGGGTAATGAAAAACTGTTTTTT; cdr3_aa: CASSLGAVRGNEKLFF; clone_size: few; d_call: .; j_call: TRBJ1-4; v_call: TRBV5-5
cdr3_nt: .; cdr3_aa: CASSFGAGTAMNTEAFF; clone_size: few; d_call: .; j_call: TRBJ1-1; v_call: TRBV7-9
cdr3_nt: TGTGCCAGCAGCTTAGGGGCAAACAGCGCCGAAGAGACCCAGTACTTC; cdr3_aa: CASSLGANSAEETQYF; clone_size: .; d_call: .; j_call: TRBJ2-5; v_call: TRBV7-3
cdr3_nt: TGTGCCAGCAGCCCACCGGGACTAGCTGCCCACAATGAGCAGTTCTTC; cdr3_aa: CASSPPGLAAHNEQFF; clone_size: few; d_call: TRBD2; j_call: TRBJ2-1; v_call: TRBV9
cdr3_nt: TGTGCCAGCTCACCCGGACTAGCGGGTGTCGCGAACACCGGGGAGCTGTTTTTT; cdr3_aa: CASSPGLAGVANTGELFF; clone_size: .; d_call: TRBD2; j_call: TRBJ2-2; v_call: TRBV18
cdr3_nt: TGTGCCTGGAGTAGCGGGACGAACACCGGGGAGCTGTTTTTT; cdr3_aa: CAWSSGTNTGELFF; clone_size: few; d_call: TRBD2; j_call: TRBJ2-2; v_call: TRBV30
cdr3_nt: TGTGCCACCAGCAGAGGCCCCGTCACTTTTTCCCCCTGGGAGAATGAAAAACTGTTTTTT; cdr3_aa: CATSRGPVTFSPWENEKLFF; clone_size: few; d_call: .; j_call: TRBJ1-4; v_call: TRBV15
cdr3_nt: TGTGCCAGCTCGACTAGCGGGAGAGTCAATGAGCAGTTCTTC; cdr3_aa: CASSTSGRVNEQFF; clone_size: .; d_call: TRBD2; j_call: TRBJ2-1; v_call: TRBV11-3
cdr3_nt: TGTGCCAGCAGCCGACATAGAACAGGTTTTTGGGCCCAGTACTTC; cdr3_aa: CASSRHRTGFWAQYF; clone_size: few; d_call: .; j_call: TRBJ2-5; v_call: TRBV14
cdr3_nt: TGTGCCAGCAGCAAAGGACGGGGGACACGCGGGAGCGAGCAGTACTTC; cdr3_aa: CASSKGRGTRGSEQYF; clone_size: few; d_call: .; j_call: TRBJ2-7; v_call: TRBV21-1
cdr3_nt: TGTGCCAGTAGGGCGGGGCGGGGGCCCTACAATGAGCAGTTCTTC; cdr3_aa: CASRAGRGPYNEQFF; clone_size: .; d_call: .; j_call: TRBJ2-1; v_call: TRBV19
cdr3_nt: TGTGCCAGCAGCCGCCGCGGAGGACAAGAGACCCAGTACTTC; cdr3_aa: CASSRRGGQETQYF; clone_size: few; d_call: .; j_call: TRBJ2-5; v_call: TRBV9
cdr3_nt: TGTGCCAGCAGTGAACAGTCTTATGGCTACACCTTC; cdr3_aa: CASSEQSYGYTF; clone_size: .; d_call: .; j_call: TRBJ1-2; v_call: TRBV25-1
cdr3_nt: TGCGCCAGCAGTGAGTCGAGGGGGTACAATGAGCAGTTCTTC; cdr3_aa: CASSESRGYNEQFF; clone_size: few; d_call: .; j_call: TRBJ2-1; v_call: TRBV10-1
cdr3_nt: TGTGCCAGCATTCCGACTAGCGGGAGCTCCTACGAGCAGTACTTC; cdr3_aa: CASIPTSGSSYEQYF; clone_size: .; d_call: TRBD2; j_call: TRBJ2-7; v_call: TRBV6-5
cdr3_nt: TGCAGCGTTGAGGGGAGCTCCTACAATGAGCAGTTCTTC; cdr3_aa: CSVEGSSYNEQFF; clone_size: .; d_call: .; j_call: TRBJ2-1; v_call: TRBV29-1
cdr3_nt: TGCAGCGTCCCGGAGCGGGGAGGCGGTGAGCAGTTCTTC; cdr3_aa: CSVPERGGGEQFF; clone_size: few; d_call: TRBD2; j_call: TRBJ2-1; v_call: TRBV29-1
cdr3_nt: TGTGCCAGCTCACCCTCCTCCATGGCTAGCGCCGGGGAGCTGTTTTTT; cdr3_aa: CASSPSSMASAGELFF; clone_size: few; d_call: .; j_call: TRBJ2-2; v_call: TRBV18
cdr3_nt: TGTGCCAGCAGTTACCGTTACCGGGACAGGGGTCATGAGCAGTTCTTC; cdr3_aa: CASSYRYRDRGHEQFF; clone_size: .; d_call: TRBD1; j_call: TRBJ2-1; v_call: TRBV6-5
cdr3_nt: TGTGCCACCGGGACAGGCAACTTCTATGGCTACACCTTC; cdr3_aa: CATGTGNFYGYTF; clone_size: .; d_call: TRBD1; j_call: TRBJ1-2; v_call: TRBV15
cdr3_nt: TGTGCCAGCAGCTTAGGTCAGGGGGAGACCCAGTACTTC; cdr3_aa: CASSLGQGETQYF; clone_size: .; d_call: .; j_call: TRBJ2-5; v_call: TRBV11-2
cdr3_nt: TGTGCCAGCAGCTCTCCGGGACAGGGCCCGGGCTACACCTTC; cdr3_aa: CASSSPGQGPGYTF; clone_size: .; d_call: TRBD1; j_call: TRBJ1-2; v_call: TRBV7-9
cdr3_nt: TGTGCCAGCAGCTCCAGCCCGAGACAGGGCATAGGAAACACCATATATTTT; cdr3_aa: CASSSSPRQGIGNTIYF; clone_size: .; d_call: TRBD1; j_call: TRBJ1-3; v_call: TRBV5-4
cdr3_nt: TGTGCCAGCAGCCCCCGGGACAGGTTAATGACCTACGAGCAGTACTTC; cdr3_aa: CASSPRDRLMTYEQYF; clone_size: .; d_call: .; j_call: TRBJ2-7; v_call: TRBV21-1
cdr3_nt: TGTGCCAGCAGTCCCCGAGCGGGAGGGCGGGAGACCCAGTACTTC; cdr3_aa: CASSPRAGGRETQYF; clone_size: few; d_call: TRBD2; j_call: TRBJ2-5; v_call: TRBV2
cdr3_nt: TGTGCCAGCAGCGCGGCTGAGCGGGGGGCCTACGAGCAGTACTTC; cdr3_aa: CASSAAERGAYEQYF; clone_size: .; d_call: TRBD2; j_call: TRBJ2-7; v_call: TRBV9
cdr3_nt: TGTGCCAGCAGCCCAGATACCCTAGCGGGAGGGTACGAGCAGTACTTC; cdr3_aa: CASSPDTLAGGYEQYF; clone_size: few; d_call: TRBD2; j_call: TRBJ2-7; v_call: TRBV5-4
cdr3_nt: TGTGCCAGCAGTGACCCCAGGTCCGGGGCCAACGTCCTGACTTTC; cdr3_aa: CASSDPRSGANVLTF; clone_size: few; d_call: .; j_call: TRBJ2-6; v_call: TRBV6-1
cdr3_nt: TGTGCCAGCAGCTGGGACCGTCGGCCGGAGGGGGAAAAACTGTTTTTT; cdr3_aa: CASSWDRRPEGEKLFF; clone_size: .; d_call: .; j_call: TRBJ1-4; v_call: TRBV5-5